This T cell receptor beta chain appears in the sequencing data of a study of multiple sclerosis patients with progressive multifocal leukoencephalopathy. Sequencing was performed with immunoSEQ multiplex PCR; in TCRdb, only in-frame clones are kept and a portion is missing. This table holds some 30,000 clones, approximately 89% found once. Time point here: time of PML onset. Trimming shortened V by 6 bases and J by 2 bases, and 17 bases separated the two germline ends. Per the germline V gene, CDR1 is LGHNT and CDR2 is FRNRAP. This CDR3 has 16 residues. The source of this sequence is a young woman with progressive multifocal leukoencephalopathy. J is TRBJ2-1 and V is TRBV12-5; possibly TRBD1 or TRBD2 for D (6 bases each). Material: PBMCs, obtained from a patient treated with natalizumab. CDR3 in amino acids: CASGTSRGLPYNEQFF. CDR3 coding DNA: TGTGCTAGTGGCACATCCCGGGGGCTACCCTACAATGAGCAGTTCTTC.